Presented here are 11 T cell receptor beta chains from one specimen sequenced in a study of identical twins (dated by TCRdb to 2016 to 2017). The library was made by 5' RACE. TCRdb records Illumina HiSeq 2000 as the sequencer. TCRdb reprocessing: public reads trimmed at Q25 with fastp, clones called with MiXCR, in-frame beta chains kept. A single entry per CDR3 protein holds the most common genes and DNA from its merged rows. This sample is represented by around 340,000 distinct CDR3 sequences; 9% to 10% of them were singletons. The top ten clones comprise about 8.1% of the sample. Sequencing was performed on naive T cells sorted from blood. This specimen's cell subset or site label, interpreted: cells isolated with a human naive T-cell isolation kit. The receptors stem from a woman aged 50 to 65 in good health.

This clonotype was detected only a few times. The chain has TRBV30 and TRBJ2-7, with 9 bases aligning to TRBD1. The V gene's germline CDR1 is GTSNPN and CDR2 SVGIG (reference sequence). The ends lost 4 bases at V and 7 bases at J; junction bases unmatched: 8. This CDR3 region has 13 residues. CDR3 sequence reads: CAWNGQGWGEQYF. The CDR3 DNA sequence: TGTGCCTGGAACGGACAGGGGTGGGGGGAGCAGTACTTC.

This clonotype was observed a few times. In DNA form, the CDR3 reads TGTGCCAGCAACGGGAGAGGGGAGGATACGCAGTATTTT. Translating it yields CASNGRGEDTQYF. V usage is TRBV28 and J usage is TRBJ2-3; a possible D gene is TRBD2 (6 bases). The V gene's germline CDR1 is MDHEN and CDR2 SYDVKM. The CDR3 consists of 13 residues. V dropped 7 bases and J dropped 6 bases, with 14 bases sitting between them.

This clonotype was seen a few times. The chain carries TRBV14 and TRBJ2-3, with D uncertain. This CDR3 contains 12 residues. Germline V gene lookup returns CDR1 SGHDN and CDR2 FVKESK. V lost 4 bases and J 7 bases, leaving 9 bases between the germline ends. As DNA, the CDR3 is TGTGCCAGCAGCCCCTCGGGTTATACGCAGTATTTT. Translation: CASSPSGYTQYF.

This clonotype was counted ten times or more. The rearrangement links TRBV29-1 to TRBJ1-2; D perhaps matches TRBD1 (5 bases). The V end lost 6 bases, the J end lost 1 base, and 12 bases lay between the germline ends. Germline CDR1 and CDR2: SQVTM and ANQGSEA. The CDR3 is 13 residues long. CDR3 DNA: TGCAGCGTCCATGGGGGGAATAACTATGGCTACACCTTC. It specifies CSVHGGNNYGYTF.

At least ten counts were recorded for this clonotype. The V call is TRBV7-8, the J call TRBJ2-2, with 10 bases lining up with TRBD2. Trimming removed 4 bases from V and 4 bases from J; junction bases left unmatched: 3. Germline V gene sequence: CDR1 SGHVS, CDR2 FQNEAQ. The CDR3 totals 15 residues. CDR3 in amino acids: CASSSSGSGTGELFF. The CDR3 region has the DNA TGTGCCAGCAGCTCTAGCGGGAGCGGCACCGGGGAGCTGTTTTTT. The full variable domain, in which reference TRBV7-8 and TRBJ2-2 provide the parts outside the CDR3, is GAGVSQSPRYKVAKRGQDVALRCDPISGHVSLFWYQQALGQGPEFLTYFQNEAQLDKSGLPSDRFFAERPEGSVSTLKIQRTQQEDSAVYLCASSSSGSGTGELFFGEGSRLTVL.

This clonotype showed up many times. The CDR3: CASSLAGQDGRAFF. DNA of the CDR3: TGTGCCAGCAGTTTAGCCGGACAGGATGGGAGAGCTTTCTTT. This chain joins TRBV12-3 or TRBV12-4 and TRBJ1-1; 7 nucleotides agree with TRBD1. This CDR3 comprises 14 residues. With V trimmed by 0 bases and J by 10 bases, 8 bases remained unmatched.

The gene calls are TRBV11-2 and TRBJ2-1; D remains ambiguous. CDR3 length equals 18 residues. The germline V gene has CDR1 SGHAT and CDR2 FQNNGV. V lost 1 base and J 1 base, leaving 17 bases between the germline ends. CDR3 amino acids: CASSLVGSRQVSYNEQFF. Written as DNA, the CDR3 is TGTGCCAGCAGCTTAGTAGGGTCCCGCCAGGTGTCCTACAATGAGCAGTTCTTC.

This clonotype was observed a few times. This sequence joins TRBV14 and TRBJ2-7, with D unclear. The germline V and J ends were trimmed by 1 base and 3 bases, with 13 bases remaining between them. CDR3 length: 15 residues. Germline V gene data show CDR1 as SGHDN and CDR2 as FVKESK. The CDR3, as DNA: TGTGCCAGCAGCCAAGTTGAAAGTGCCGTCTACGAGCAGTACTTC. Translating gives CASSQVESAVYEQYF.

This clonotype was recorded a few times. The chain uses TRBV6-5 and TRBJ1-6; the match to TRBD1 covers 9 bases. After removal of 0 bases from V and 8 bases from J, the junction contained 2 bases not matched to a gene. From germline, CDR1 is MNHEY and CDR2 SVGAGI. There are 15 residues in the CDR3. The CDR3 DNA sequence: TGTGCCAGCAGTTACTCGGGACAGGGTCATTCACCCCTCCACTTT. This encodes CASSYSGQGHSPLHF.

The genes are TRBV4-1 and TRBJ2-2; 7 bases line up with TRBD2. The CDR3 covers 19 residues. Trimming took 4 bases from V and 0 from J; bases not matched to a gene: 14. Germline assignment: CDR1 MGHRA and CDR2 YSYEKL. The CDR3 here is CASSREDLGTTSNTGELFF. In DNA form, the CDR3 reads TGCGCCAGCAGCCGTGAGGATTTAGGGACTACTTCGAACACCGGGGAGCTGTTTTTT.

This clonotype was seen only once. V and J are TRBV7-6 and TRBJ2-5; TRBD1 aligns across 9 bases. The V and J ends lost 6 bases and 1 base, in that order; junction bases with no gene match: 6. The CDR3 totals 15 residues. Germline assignment: CDR1 SGHVS and CDR2 FNYEAQ. The CDR3 reads CASRSGTGLQETQYF. In nucleotides, the CDR3 is TGTGCCAGCAGATCCGGGACAGGGCTCCAAGAGACCCAGTACTTC.